This T cell receptor (beta chain) was found in a study of blood T cell repertoires in COVID-19. Study-wide background: Sources were T cells, B-cell-depleted T cells, or PBMCs; the material itself was cDNA or gDNA.

This CDR3 comprises 16 residues. Trimming took 1 base from V and 0 from J, leaving 10 bases between them. From germline, CDR1 is MGHRA and CDR2 YSYEKL. Profiled with immunoSEQ multiplex PCR; TCRdb holds only in-frame clones, not every one. The data contain a few hundred thousand clones, roughly nine tenths of them singletons. The genes are TRBV4-1 and TRBJ1-3, with D unclear. The sample taken for sequencing was PBMCs or T cells enriched from blood (not recorded which). The TCR sequence derives from a woman aged 25 to 45 who had recovered from COVID-19. CDR3 region: CASSQAAYYSGNTIYF. As DNA, the CDR3 is TGCGCCAGCAGCCAAGCTGCGTACTACTCTGGAAACACCATATATTTT.